The source of this T cell receptor beta chain is a study of blood T cell repertoires in COVID-19. Study in general: From the United States, Italy and Spain came samples of acute and convalescent COVID-19. PBMCs, B-cell-depleted T cells, or T cells provided the cDNA or gDNA that made up the material.

CDR3 length: 17 residues. CDR1 and CDR2 from the germline V gene are SGHRS and YFSETQ. V lost 4 bases and J lost 6; bases outside the gene matches: 18. Under the authors' procedure: Cell counts per sample came from amplifying reference gene primers. TCRdb's table, derived via immunoSEQ multiplex PCR, lists solely in-frame clones and lacks some. D and trimming were read from the DNA, whereas the V and J calls and clone size are those reported in that table. The data show approximately 100,000 clones, with 80% to 90% seen just once and roughly 19% held by the top ten. The sequencing sample was made of peripheral blood. V gene TRBV5-1 combines with J gene TRBJ1-2; TRBD1 matches 7 bases. The receptor comes from a human donor with acute or convalescent COVID-19. The donor label of this sample is uncertain. The CDR3, as DNA: TGCGCCAGCAGCCCCCCCCCGGGACAGCAATCTATGGATGGCTACACCTTC. Residues: CASSPPPGQQSMDGYTF.